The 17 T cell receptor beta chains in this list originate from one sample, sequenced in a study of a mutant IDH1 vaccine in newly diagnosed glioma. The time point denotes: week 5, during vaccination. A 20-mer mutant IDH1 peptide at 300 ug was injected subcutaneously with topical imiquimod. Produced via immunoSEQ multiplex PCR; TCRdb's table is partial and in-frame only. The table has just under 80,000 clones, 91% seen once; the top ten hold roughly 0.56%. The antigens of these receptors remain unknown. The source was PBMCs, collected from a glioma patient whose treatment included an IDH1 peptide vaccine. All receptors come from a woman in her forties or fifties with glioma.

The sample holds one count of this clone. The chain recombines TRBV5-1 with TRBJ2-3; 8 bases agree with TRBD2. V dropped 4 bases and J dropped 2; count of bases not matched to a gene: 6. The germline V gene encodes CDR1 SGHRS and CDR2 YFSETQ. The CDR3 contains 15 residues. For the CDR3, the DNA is TGCGCCAGCAGCGGTTCACTAGCGGACACAGATACGCAGTATTTT. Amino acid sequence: CASSGSLADTDTQYF.

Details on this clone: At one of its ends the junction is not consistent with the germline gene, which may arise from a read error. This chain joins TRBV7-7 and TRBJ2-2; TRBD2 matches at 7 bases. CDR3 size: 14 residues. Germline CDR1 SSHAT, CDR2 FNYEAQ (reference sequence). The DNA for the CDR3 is TGTGCTAGCAGCTTAGCGGGTAGGACCGGGGAGCTGTTTTTT. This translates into CASSLAGRTGELFF.

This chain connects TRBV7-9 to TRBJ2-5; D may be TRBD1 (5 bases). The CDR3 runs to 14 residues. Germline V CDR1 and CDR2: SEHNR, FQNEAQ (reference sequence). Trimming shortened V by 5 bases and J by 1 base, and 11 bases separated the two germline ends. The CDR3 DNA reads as TGTGCCAGCAGCAAACCAGGGTTCCAAGAGACCCAGTACTTC. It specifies CASSKPGFQETQYF. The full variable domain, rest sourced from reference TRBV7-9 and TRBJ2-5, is DTGVSQNPRHKITKRGQNVTFRCDPISEHNRLYWYRQTLGQGPEFLTYFQNEAQLEKSRLLSDRFSAERPKGSFSTLEIQRTEQGDSAMYLCASSKPGFQETQYFGPGTRLLVL.

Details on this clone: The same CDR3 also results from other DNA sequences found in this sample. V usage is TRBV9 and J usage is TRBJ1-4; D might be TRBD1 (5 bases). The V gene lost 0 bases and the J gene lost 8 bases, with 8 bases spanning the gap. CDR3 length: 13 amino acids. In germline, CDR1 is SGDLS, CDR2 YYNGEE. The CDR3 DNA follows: TGTGCCAGCAGCGTAGGAGAGGGGGAAAAACTGTTTTTT. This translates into CASSVGEGEKLFF.

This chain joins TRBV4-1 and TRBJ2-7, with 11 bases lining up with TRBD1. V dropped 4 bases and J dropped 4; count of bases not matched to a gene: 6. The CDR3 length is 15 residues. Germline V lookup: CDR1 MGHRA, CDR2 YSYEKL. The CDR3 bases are TGCGCCAGCAGCCGCGGACAGGGGGCCTTATACGAGCAGTACTTC. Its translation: CASSRGQGALYEQYF.

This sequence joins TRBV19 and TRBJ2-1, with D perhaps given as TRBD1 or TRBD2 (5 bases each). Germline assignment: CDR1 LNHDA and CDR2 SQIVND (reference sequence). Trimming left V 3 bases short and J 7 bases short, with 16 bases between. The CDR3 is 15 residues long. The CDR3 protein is CASSIGQGRRNEQFF. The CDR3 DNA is TGTGCCAGTAGTATCGGGCAGGGAAGGAGGAATGAGCAGTTCTTC.

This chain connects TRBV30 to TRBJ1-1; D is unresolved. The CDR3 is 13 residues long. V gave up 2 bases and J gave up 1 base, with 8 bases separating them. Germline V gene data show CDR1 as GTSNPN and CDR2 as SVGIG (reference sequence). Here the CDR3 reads CAWSRQENTEAFF. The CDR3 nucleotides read TGTGCCTGGAGTAGGCAGGAGAACACTGAAGCTTTCTTT.

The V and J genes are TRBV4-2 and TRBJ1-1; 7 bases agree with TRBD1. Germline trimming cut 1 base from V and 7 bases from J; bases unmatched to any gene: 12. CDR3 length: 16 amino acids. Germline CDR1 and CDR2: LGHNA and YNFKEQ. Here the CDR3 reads CASSQGGGQRVGEAFF. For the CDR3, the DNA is TGTGCCAGCAGCCAAGGCGGGGGACAGAGGGTCGGTGAAGCTTTCTTT.

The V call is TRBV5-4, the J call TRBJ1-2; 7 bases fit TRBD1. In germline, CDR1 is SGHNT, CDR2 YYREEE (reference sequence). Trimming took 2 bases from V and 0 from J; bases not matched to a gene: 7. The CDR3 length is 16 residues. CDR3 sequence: CASSLPSGGANYGYTF. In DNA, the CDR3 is TGTGCCAGCAGCTTACCCTCAGGGGGAGCTAACTATGGCTACACCTTC. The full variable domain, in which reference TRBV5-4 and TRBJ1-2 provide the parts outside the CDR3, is ETGVTQSPTHLIKTRGQQVTLRCSSQSGHNTVSWYQQALGQGPQFIFQYYREEENGRGNFPPRFSGLQFPNYSSELNVNALELDDSALYLCASSLPSGGANYGYTFGSGTRLTVV.

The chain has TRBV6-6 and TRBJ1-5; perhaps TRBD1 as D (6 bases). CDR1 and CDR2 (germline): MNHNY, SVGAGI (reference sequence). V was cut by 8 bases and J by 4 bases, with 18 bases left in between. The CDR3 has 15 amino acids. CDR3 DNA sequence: TGTGCCAGCTCTCTCGTGGGGGACACAAATCAGCCCCAGCATTTT. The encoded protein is CASSLVGDTNQPQHF.

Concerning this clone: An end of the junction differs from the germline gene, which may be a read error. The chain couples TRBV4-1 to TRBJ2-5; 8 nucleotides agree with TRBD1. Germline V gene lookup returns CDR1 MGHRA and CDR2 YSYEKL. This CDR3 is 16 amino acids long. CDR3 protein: CASSQKWTGYQETQYF. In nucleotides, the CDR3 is TGCGCCAGCAGCCAAAAGTGGACAGGGTACCAGGAGACCCAGTACTTC.

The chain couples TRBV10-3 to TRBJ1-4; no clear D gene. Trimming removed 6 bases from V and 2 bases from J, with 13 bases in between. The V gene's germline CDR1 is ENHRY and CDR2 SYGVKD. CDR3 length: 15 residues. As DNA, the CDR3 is TGTGCCATCAGCCAGAACCCGGGCACTAATGAAAAACTGTTTTTT. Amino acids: CAISQNPGTNEKLFF.

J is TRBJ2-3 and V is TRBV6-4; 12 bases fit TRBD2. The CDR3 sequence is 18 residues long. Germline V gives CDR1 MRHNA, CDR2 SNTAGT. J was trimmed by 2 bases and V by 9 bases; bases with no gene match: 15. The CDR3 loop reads CARGGHQTSGGSTDTQYF. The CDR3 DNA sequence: TGTGCCAGGGGGGGACACCAGACTAGCGGGGGATCCACAGATACGCAGTATTTT.

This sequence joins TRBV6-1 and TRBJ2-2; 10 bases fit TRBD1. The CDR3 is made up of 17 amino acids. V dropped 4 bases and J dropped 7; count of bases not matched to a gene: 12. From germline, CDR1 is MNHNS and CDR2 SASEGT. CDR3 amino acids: CASSALGTGVKFGELFF. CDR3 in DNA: TGTGCCAGCAGTGCTCTGGGGACAGGGGTAAAATTCGGGGAGCTGTTTTTT.

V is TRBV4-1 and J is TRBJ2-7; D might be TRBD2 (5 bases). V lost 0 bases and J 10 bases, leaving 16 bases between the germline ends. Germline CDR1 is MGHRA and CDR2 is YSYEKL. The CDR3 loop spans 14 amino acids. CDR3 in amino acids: CASSQDFPRGFQYF. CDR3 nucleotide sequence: TGCGCCAGCAGCCAAGATTTTCCCCGGGGATTTCAGTACTTC.

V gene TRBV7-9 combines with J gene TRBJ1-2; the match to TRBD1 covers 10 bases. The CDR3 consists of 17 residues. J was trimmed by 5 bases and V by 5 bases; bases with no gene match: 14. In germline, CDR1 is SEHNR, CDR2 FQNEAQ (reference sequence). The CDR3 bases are TGTGCCAGCAGCACCCGGGACAGGGGCGTTCGTATTTATGGCTACACCTTC. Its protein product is CASSTRDRGVRIYGYTF.

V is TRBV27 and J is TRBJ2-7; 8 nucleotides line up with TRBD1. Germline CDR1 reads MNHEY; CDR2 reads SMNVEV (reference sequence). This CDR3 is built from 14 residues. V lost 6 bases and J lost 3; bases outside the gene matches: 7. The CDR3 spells CASSLTGVFYEQYF. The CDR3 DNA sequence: TGTGCCAGCAGCCTGACAGGGGTTTTCTACGAGCAGTACTTC.